Listed below are T cell receptor beta chains from one sample, sequenced in a study of cytomegalovirus exposure and HLA in healthy donors. Sequencing was performed with immunoSEQ multiplex PCR; in TCRdb, only in-frame clones are kept and a portion is missing. The table lists about 68,000 clones, 91% of them singletons, with about 3.2% in the top ten. Sequencing was performed on PBMCs. All receptors come from a man between 18 and 29 years old in good health and CMV-seronegative. Both conserved end residues are part of each CDR3. The order of the fields is CDR3 DNA, CDR3 protein, D gene, J gene, V gene, clone size. The D gene is left open where the match is weak. Rows give clone size only sometimes, using once, few, many, or a class for an expanded clone.

DNA: TGTGCCAGCAGTGAACAGGGGGCTTTTGGAAAACTGTTTTTT
CDR3: CASSEQGAFGKLFF
D: TRBD1
J: TRBJ1-4
V: TRBV6-1
size: -

DNA: TGCAGCGCATGGGACAGCCCGAACACTGAAGCTTTCTTT
CDR3: CSAWDSPNTEAFF
D: TRBD1
J: TRBJ1-1
V: TRBV29-1
size: once

DNA: TGTGCCAGCAGCTTAGCGGGAAGGGACCTCGAGCAGTACTTC
CDR3: CASSLAGRDLEQYF
D: TRBD2
J: TRBJ2-7
V: TRBV6-6
size: -

DNA: TGTGCCACCAGCCCGAAACCGACTGCCTACGAGCAGTACTTC
CDR3: CATSPKPTAYEQYF
D: -
J: TRBJ2-7
V: TRBV15
size: -

DNA: TGTGCCAGCAGTTCCAACAGGGGGACTGGAAACACCATATATTTT
CDR3: CASSSNRGTGNTIYF
D: TRBD1
J: TRBJ1-3
V: TRBV6-5
size: -

DNA: TGCGCCAGCAGCTCCAGCGGTCCCCTCTCGGGCGAGCAGTACTTC
CDR3: CASSSSGPLSGEQYF
D: -
J: TRBJ2-7
V: TRBV4-3
size: -

DNA: TGTGCCAGCTCACCACCTACATCTTTGAACACTGAAGCTTTCTTT
CDR3: CASSPPTSLNTEAFF
D: -
J: TRBJ1-1
V: TRBV18
size: -

DNA: TGTGCCAGCAGCCGGGACAGGGCAATGAACACTGAAGCTTTCTTT
CDR3: CASSRDRAMNTEAFF
D: TRBD1
J: TRBJ1-1
V: TRBV6-5
size: -

DNA: TGTGCCAGCAGTCGGCTAGCAGATACGCAGTATTTT
CDR3: CASSRLADTQYF
D: -
J: TRBJ2-3
V: TRBV6-1
size: -

DNA: TGCAGTGTTTTACAAGAGACCCAGTACTTC
CDR3: CSVLQETQYF
D: -
J: TRBJ2-5
V: TRBV20-1
size: -

DNA: TGTGCCAGCAGTTCGGGACTAGCGATTTCGAACACCGGGGAGCTGTTTTTT
CDR3: CASSSGLAISNTGELFF
D: TRBD2
J: TRBJ2-2
V: TRBV28
size: once

DNA: TGTGCCAGCAGTTCCCAAGCGGGCACAGATACGCAGTATTTT
CDR3: CASSSQAGTDTQYF
D: -
J: TRBJ2-3
V: TRBV6-4
size: once

DNA: TGCAGCGTTACGACAGGGGGCGGTAATCAGCCCCAGCATTTT
CDR3: CSVTTGGGNQPQHF
D: TRBD1
J: TRBJ1-5
V: TRBV29-1
size: -

DNA: TGTGCCAGCAGCAGAACCGGGACAGGCCTTAATACTGAAGCTTTCTTT
CDR3: CASSRTGTGLNTEAFF
D: TRBD1
J: TRBJ1-1
V: TRBV5-5
size: -

DNA: TGCGCCAGCAGCTTGGCTACTTCTAGCACAGATACGCAGTATTTT
CDR3: CASSLATSSTDTQYF
D: -
J: TRBJ2-3
V: TRBV5-1
size: -

DNA: TGTGCCAGCAGCTTTGGGGCCAAGAACACCGGGGAGCTGTTTTTT
CDR3: CASSFGAKNTGELFF
D: -
J: TRBJ2-2
V: TRBV13
size: once

DNA: TGTGCCACCAGGGGTACAGCTAGCAATCAGCCCCAGCATTTT
CDR3: CATRGTASNQPQHF
D: -
J: TRBJ1-5
V: TRBV19
size: -

DNA: TGTGCCAGCAGTTTCACGGGAGGGAGTGATACGCAGTATTTT
CDR3: CASSFTGGSDTQYF
D: TRBD2
J: TRBJ2-3
V: TRBV28
size: -

DNA: TGCGCCAGCCAGGATGGGGCGGGGAGGGGAGAGACCCAGTACTTC
CDR3: CASQDGAGRGETQYF
D: TRBD2
J: TRBJ2-5
V: TRBV5-1
size: -

DNA: TGCGCCAGCAGCTTGGTCCTAGCGGGATCGCATGAGCAGTTCTTC
CDR3: CASSLVLAGSHEQFF
D: TRBD2
J: TRBJ2-1
V: TRBV5-1
size: -

DNA: TGTGCCAGCAGCGTCGGGACAGGCACTGAAGCTTTCTTT
CDR3: CASSVGTGTEAFF
D: TRBD1
J: TRBJ1-1
V: TRBV7-9
size: -

DNA: TGCAGTGTTGCGGGAGGAGTTGGGCAGTACTTC
CDR3: CSVAGGVGQYF
D: TRBD2
J: TRBJ2-7
V: TRBV20-1
size: -

DNA: TGTGCCAGCAGCATAGACAAGAACACTGAAGCTTTCTTT
CDR3: CASSIDKNTEAFF
D: -
J: TRBJ1-1
V: TRBV7-8
size: -

DNA: TGTGCCAGCAAGAACAGGGTCCTTAGTAGCCGAGGGTTGGATACGCAGTATTTT
CDR3: CASKNRVLSSRGLDTQYF
D: -
J: TRBJ2-3
V: TRBV28
size: -

DNA: TGTGCCATCAGTGAGTCGACTGTCAATGAGCAGTTCTTC
CDR3: CAISESTVNEQFF
D: -
J: TRBJ2-1
V: TRBV10-3
size: -

DNA: TGTGCCAGCAGTGACAGGAGAGATGGCTACACCTTC
CDR3: CASSDRRDGYTF
D: -
J: TRBJ1-2
V: TRBV6-4
size: -